These 10 T cell receptor beta chains share one sample of origin, sequenced in a study of beta chain features in type 1 diabetes (dated by TCRdb to 2016 to 2018). Library preparation employed the immunoSEQ multiplex PCR assay. All of the isolated RNA was reverse transcribed with the High Capacity cDNA Reverse Transcription Kit, so expressed TCRB transcripts were sequenced. TCRdb limited this immuneACCESS table to in-frame rearrangements with V and J called. A share of clones is missing; checked studies link under half to unresolved V genes, and the rest is unexplained. The sample yields fewer than 650,000 clones; 15% to 17% were counted once. In total, the top ten clones hold under 0.095% of the sample. Sequenced: naive CD4+ T cells from blood. The cell subset or site label corresponds to: true naive CD4+ T cells. Receptor source: a man aged 18 to 30 in good health.

The chain has TRBV30 and TRBJ1-4, with 7 positions matching TRBD1. The CDR3 spans 13 residues. Germline V CDR1 and CDR2: GTSNPN, SVGIG (reference sequence). V lost 1 base and J lost 8; bases outside the gene matches: 4. In DNA, the CDR3 is TGTGCCTGGAGTGCAGGGGGGGACGAAAAACTGTTTTTT. Amino acids: CAWSAGGDEKLFF.

To note about this clone: Additional DNA sequences in this sample encode the identical CDR3. This chain joins TRBV5-1 and TRBJ2-7; D gene ambiguous. CDR3 size: 14 residues. The V gene lost 0 bases and the J gene lost 0 bases, with 7 bases spanning the gap. CDR1 is SGHRS and CDR2 is YFSETQ in the germline V gene. CDR3 sequence (DNA): TGCGCCAGCAGCTTGGAAGGGAACTCCTACGAGCAGTACTTC. As protein: CASSLEGNSYEQYF.

This clone was recorded a few times. This chain joins TRBV4-1 and TRBJ2-7; no definite D call. From germline, CDR1 is MGHRA and CDR2 YSYEKL. The CDR3 runs 13 residues. The V end lost 5 bases, the J end lost 2 bases, and 10 bases lay between the germline ends. CDR3 loop: CASSKNGPYEQYF. The CDR3 region has the DNA TGCGCCAGCAGCAAGAACGGACCCTACGAGCAGTACTTC.

The table lists this clone with a few counts. The V and J genes are TRBV2 and TRBJ2-1, with D uncertain. Germline V gives CDR1 SNHLY, CDR2 FYNNEI. The V and J ends lost 3 bases and 0 bases respectively, with 12 bases between them. This CDR3 has 16 amino acids. CDR3 loop: CASSESRGSSYNEQFF. As DNA, the CDR3 is TGTGCCAGCAGTGAGTCCCGCGGTAGCTCCTACAATGAGCAGTTCTTC.

The sample holds a few counts of this clone. V and J are TRBV10-3 and TRBJ2-5, with a weak D call TRBD2 (5 bases). The CDR3 runs to 12 residues. The V end lost 8 bases, the J end lost 7 bases, and 14 bases lay between the germline ends. Germline V gene data show CDR1 as ENHRY and CDR2 as SYGVKD. CDR3 nucleotides: TGTGCCATCGGGCGGGCGGCCGGGACCCAGTACTTC. Its translation: CAIGRAAGTQYF.

CDR3 bases: TGCGCCAGCAGCCTCGGACTAGCGGGAGGGGGCACAGATACGCAGTATTTT. It is translated as CASSLGLAGGGTDTQYF. The V call is TRBV5-1, the J call TRBJ2-3; 15 nucleotides line up with TRBD2. The V segment lost 4 bases and the J segment 1 base; nucleotides outside the gene matches: 4. Germline CDR1 is SGHRS and CDR2 is YFSETQ. This CDR3 contains 17 residues.

On this clone itself: Other DNA sequences from this sample encode an identical CDR3 as well. The J gene is TRBJ1-2, the V gene TRBV28; unclear D gene. Germline V CDR1 and CDR2: MDHEN, SYDVKM. Trimming cost V 3 bases and J 7 bases, with 6 bases left between them. The CDR3 totals 11 residues. The CDR3, as DNA: TGTGCCAGCAGTTTCGTAGGTGGCTACACCTTC. This gives the protein CASSFVGGYTF.

This chain joins TRBV11-2 and TRBJ2-2; the D is unclear. This CDR3 contains 14 residues. V was pared by 0 bases and J by 7 bases, with 9 bases between. Germline loops: CDR1 SGHAT, CDR2 FQNNGV. DNA for the CDR3: TGTGCCAGCAGCTTAGATTTGGTGGTCGGGGAGCTGTTTTTT. Protein sequence: CASSLDLVVGELFF. The whole variable domain, filled in from reference TRBV11-2 and TRBJ2-2, reads EAGVAQSPRYKIIEKRQSVAFWCNPISGHATLYWYQQILGQGPKLLIQFQNNGVVDDSQLPKDRFSAERLKGVDSTLKIQPAKLEDSAVYLCASSLDLVVGELFFGEGSRLTVL.

Written as DNA, the CDR3 is TGCGCCAGCAGCCAAACGCACGCAAGGGGAAGTACCGGGGAGCTGTTTTTT. Its translation: CASSQTHARGSTGELFF. The rearrangement uses TRBV4-1 and TRBJ2-2; D perhaps matches TRBD1 (5 bases). The CDR3 is 17 amino acids. Germline V CDR1 and CDR2: MGHRA, YSYEKL. Trimming removed 2 bases from V and 5 bases from J, with 18 bases in between.

There are a few counts of this clone. This rearrangement joins TRBV10-3 to TRBJ1-1, with D possibly TRBD1 on 5 matching bases. The CDR3 is made up of 14 amino acids. CDR1 is ENHRY and CDR2 is SYGVKD in the germline V gene. V was trimmed by 7 bases and J by 4 bases, leaving 16 bases between them. CDR3 sequence (DNA): TGTGCCATCATGACGGGACGTGAGGGCACTGAAGCTTTCTTT. Its translation is CAIMTGREGTEAFF.